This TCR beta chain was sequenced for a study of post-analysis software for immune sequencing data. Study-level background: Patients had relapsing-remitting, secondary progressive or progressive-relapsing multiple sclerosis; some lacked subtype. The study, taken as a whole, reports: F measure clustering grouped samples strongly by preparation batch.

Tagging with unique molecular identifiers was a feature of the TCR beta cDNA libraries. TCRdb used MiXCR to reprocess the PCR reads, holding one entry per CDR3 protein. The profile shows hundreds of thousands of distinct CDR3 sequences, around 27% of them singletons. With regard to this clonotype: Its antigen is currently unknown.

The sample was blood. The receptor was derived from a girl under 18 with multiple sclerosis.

CDR3 in DNA: TGCGCCAGCAGCCAAGTCCTTAGCGGGAGCGCGAACACCGGGGAGCTGTTTTTT. This translates into CASSQVLSGSANTGELFF. This chain joins TRBV4-3 and TRBJ2-2; 9 bases are a match to TRBD2. Germline lookup yields CDR1 LGHNA and CDR2 YSLEER. The CDR3 covers 18 residues. V lost 1 base and J lost 0; bases outside the gene matches: 6.